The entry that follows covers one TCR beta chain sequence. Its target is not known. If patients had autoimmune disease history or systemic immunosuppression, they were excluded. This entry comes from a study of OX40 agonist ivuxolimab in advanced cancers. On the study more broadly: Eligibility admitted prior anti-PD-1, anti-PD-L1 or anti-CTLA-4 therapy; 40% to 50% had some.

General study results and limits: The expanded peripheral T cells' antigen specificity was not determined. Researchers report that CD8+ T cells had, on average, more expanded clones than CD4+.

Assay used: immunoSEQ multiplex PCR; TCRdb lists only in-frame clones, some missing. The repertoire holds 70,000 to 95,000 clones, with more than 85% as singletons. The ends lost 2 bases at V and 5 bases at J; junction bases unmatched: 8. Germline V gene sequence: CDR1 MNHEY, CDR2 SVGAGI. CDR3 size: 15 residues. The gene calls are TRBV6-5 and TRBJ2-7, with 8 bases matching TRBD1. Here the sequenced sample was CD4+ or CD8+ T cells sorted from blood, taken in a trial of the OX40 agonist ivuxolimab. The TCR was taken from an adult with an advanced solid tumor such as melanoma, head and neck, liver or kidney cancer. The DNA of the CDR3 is TGTGCCAGCAGTTACGTCAGGGGGCGAGGTGACGAGCAGTACTTC. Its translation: CASSYVRGRGDEQYF.